This TCR beta chain stems from a study of cytomegalovirus exposure and HLA in healthy donors. Sequencing was performed with immunoSEQ multiplex PCR; in TCRdb, only in-frame clones are kept and a portion is missing. This table holds approximately 200,000 clones, 70% to 90% found once. CDR1 LNHDA and CDR2 SQIVND come from the germline V gene (reference sequence). The CDR3 is 14 amino acids. Trimming cost V 5 bases and J 4 bases, with 15 bases left between them. Specimen: PBMCs. This chain joins TRBV19 and TRBJ2-7, with TRBD1 as a possible D gene (7 bases). This TCR was sampled from a woman between 18 and 29 years old in good health and CMV-seronegative. The CDR3 protein is CASSPFRGEYEQYF. CDR3 nucleotides: TGTGCCAGTAGTCCGTTCAGGGGGGAGTACGAGCAGTACTTC.